A selection of T cell receptor beta chains follows, all from one sample in a study of Ad26.COV2.S vaccination and SARS-CoV-2 variants. The table came from immunoSEQ multiplex PCR; TCRdb's copy has only in-frame clones and leaves some out. The sample gives around 300,000 clones, approximately 90% of which show up once; roughly 5% is in the top ten. Here the sequenced sample was peripheral blood, taken in a trial of Ad26.COV2.S vaccine versus placebo. Every receptor here comes from a person between 18 and 59 years old who received the Ad26.COV2.S COVID-19 vaccine or a placebo. Each CDR3 is given with its conserved first and last residue.

>TRBJ2-6|TRBV18
CASSPPDRVSGANVLTF
>TRBJ2-7|TRBV10-2
CASSRRGDPYEQYF
>TRBJ2-1|TRBV7-8
CASSWKRTSSYNEQFF
>TRBJ1-2|TRBV2
CAGTRDRGDGYTF
>TRBJ1-2|TRBV2
CASSASREGFGYTF
>TRBJ2-5|TRBV4-1
CASSPGTGEETQYF
>TRBJ2-7|TRBV14
CASSRLVGYEQYF
>TRBJ1-5|TRBV28
CASRQSNQPQHF
>TRBJ2-7|TRBV5-8
CASSVHRGTYEQYF
>TRBJ2-3|TRBV4-1
CASSPSTGRDTQYF
>TRBJ1-2|TRBV7-2
CASSLGQGRYGYTF
>TRBJ2-7|TRBV14
CASSQEGWQTHYEQYF
>TRBJ1-6|TRBV28
CASSLGRKGTTF
>TRBJ2-7|TRBV7-9
CASSFFRGQGVSYEQYF
>TRBJ1-1|TRBV7-9
CASSLESVLAFF
>TRBJ1-5|TRBV27
CASSPQGLLNQPQHF
>TRBJ1-5|TRBV28
CASIPAQGQGNQPQHF
>TRBJ2-5|TRBV12-5
CASGLRTSGQETQYF